A selection of T cell receptor beta chains follows, all from one sample in a study of blood T cell repertoires in COVID-19. Sequencing was performed with immunoSEQ multiplex PCR; in TCRdb, only in-frame clones are kept and a portion is missing. The sample has around 60,000 clones; 74% are singletons. Sequenced sample: peripheral blood. These receptor sequences come from a woman older than 75 with acute or convalescent COVID-19. CDR3s include the opening cysteine and the closing phenylalanine or tryptophan. A D gene is named only where the DNA matches it firmly. Clone size is not always given. Where it is, it says once, few, many or a class for expanded clones.

TRBJ2-1 TRBV6-4 NA TRBD2 CASSANSLAGGPYEQFF TGTGCCAGCAGTGCCAACTCTCTAGCGGGAGGGCCTTATGAGCAGTTCTTC
TRBJ2-3 TRBV9 NA TRBD2 CASSVTSGQSTDTQYF TGTGCCAGCAGCGTGACTAGCGGGCAGAGCACAGATACGCAGTATTTT
TRBJ2-2 TRBV7-2 few NA CASSPRRELFF TGTGCCAGCAGCCCCAGGAGGGAGCTGTTTTTT
TRBJ2-5 TRBV6-5 NA NA CASSYSLAQSETQYF TGTGCCAGCAGTTACTCTCTAGCCCAGTCTGAGACCCAGTACTTC
TRBJ2-6 TRBV7-8 few TRBD1 CASSPTGGTGANVLTF TGTGCCAGCAGCCCGACAGGGGGAACTGGGGCCAACGTCCTGACTTTC
TRBJ2-1 TRBV6-5 few TRBD1 CASSKRQGPYNEQFF TGTGCCAGCAGTAAACGACAGGGGCCTTACAATGAGCAGTTCTTC
TRBJ2-1 TRBV4-3 NA TRBD2 CASSQSGSLYNEQFF TGCGCCAGCAGCCAGAGCGGGAGTCTATACAATGAGCAGTTCTTC
TRBJ2-6 TRBV24-1 NA NA CATSDFTGTSSSGANVLTF TGTGCCACCAGTGATTTCACCGGGACAAGCAGCTCTGGGGCCAACGTCCTGACTTTC
TRBJ2-7 TRBV11-2 NA NA CASSLDGLLLAF TGTGCCAGCAGCTTAGATGGACTACTCCTGGCTTTC
TRBJ1-6 TRBV15 few NA CATSRDPGVAAPLHF TGTGCCACCAGCAGAGACCCCGGGGTCGCAGCCCCCCTCCACTTT
TRBJ2-1 TRBV7-8 NA NA CASSLGELYNEQFF TGTGCCAGCAGCTTAGGGGAGCTATACAATGAGCAGTTCTTC